Presented here are 2 T cell receptor beta chains from one specimen sequenced in a study of regulatory T cells in long-lasting Graves disease. As to time point: newly diagnosed GD, antithyroid drugs for less than 3 months. Following extraction of RNA from PBMCs, that RNA was used to make the TCR library. CDR3 regions were amplified by Arm-PCR using iRepertoire HTBI primers to build TCR beta libraries. Each CDR3 protein is one row after TCRdb ran MiXCR on the multiplex PCR reads. The profile covers 400,000 to 450,000 distinct CDR3 sequences, with around 15% appearing a single time and about 10% taken by the ten largest. The sample also formed part of further work on T cells in Graves' hyperthyroidism and ophthalmopathy.

Sample: peripheral blood mononuclear cells (PBMCs), taken at new diagnosis, from a patient treated with antithyroid drugs. The receptor set was obtained from a woman in her 30s with Graves disease.

The chain carries TRBV20-1 and TRBJ2-1, with D perhaps TRBD1 (5 bases). Looked up from germline, CDR1 is DFQATT and CDR2 is SNEGSKA (reference sequence). The length of the CDR3 is 16 residues. The V gene lost 3 bases and the J gene lost 4 bases, with 19 bases spanning the gap. The CDR3 sequence is CSASRAQKAGYNEQFF. CDR3 in DNA: TGCAGTGCTAGTAGGGCGCAGAAGGCAGGGTACAATGAGCAGTTCTTC.

This clonotype showed up many times. V usage is TRBV27 and J usage is TRBJ2-7; D is possibly TRBD2 (5 bases). Germline CDR1 and CDR2: MNHEY and SMNVEV (reference sequence). Trimming took 6 bases from V and 0 from J, leaving 9 bases between them. The CDR3 is 13 residues long. CDR3 sequence (DNA): TGTGCCAGCAGGAGGGCCAGCTCCTACGAGCAGTACTTC. It yields the protein CASRRASSYEQYF.